This TCR beta chain was retrieved from a study of cytomegalovirus exposure and HLA in healthy donors (dated by TCRdb to 2016 to 2017). Regarding the complete study: In an earlier analysis of 450 to 750 of the donors, under 300 Gb of sequence data and some 100 million unique TCR beta sequences from 150 million to 200 million T cells were reported. The study used immunosequencing to profile the T cell repertoires of approximately 650 subjects and linked those repertoires to cytomegalovirus serostatus. Typing coverage differed by locus: A, B, C, DRB1 and DQB1 were typed in roughly 620-630 donors, DQA1 in about 560, DPA1 in roughly 590, and DPB1 in 400 to 480. All discovery cohort repertoires had been generated on a single sequencing platform. A later genetic analysis used genome-wide SNP genotypes for about 65% of the roughly 700 donors, treating that subset as a discovery cohort. Of the 398 genotyped donors, approximately 82% fell in the genetic ancestry cluster associated with self-reported Caucasian donors. Roughly 300 gigabases of sequencing data and around 85 million unique TCR sequences made up an early release that covered approximately 650 HLA-typed donors. The study combined high-throughput TCR immunosequencing, statistical association of individual TCRs with disease status, and machine learning to predict cytomegalovirus infection status. In an earlier analysis of more than 550 of the donors, high-throughput TCR beta sequencing was used to judge whether each TCR beta V gene segment behaved as functional or pseudogenic. A separate validation cohort of roughly 130 different subjects was used in addition to the approximately 610-subject first cohort. Rather than using new phenotypic data, the later analysis identified candidate immune exposures from TCR beta sequences and from how often those sequences occurred across donors. Because of strong linkage in the cohort, roughly five DR-DQ haplotypes were treated as single units for association and clustering. Donor age, sex, ethnicity and CMV serostatus were compiled alongside the repertoire data. HLA typing covered class I and class II loci at four-digit resolution. Across 398 genotyped donors of the cohort, an average of about 220,000 unique TCR beta nucleotide sequences per donor were sequenced, and around 20% of those sequences were non-productive. To study patterns of TCR occurrence, a later analysis re-analyzed previously published TCR beta repertoires from several hundred donors and added high-resolution HLA genotyping. The study aimed to test whether cataloging public T cell receptors could reveal signatures of past pathogen exposure. On the study overall, not on this receptor specifically: Compared with equally common non-associated chains, HLA-associated TCR beta chains in a later analysis were more clonally expanded and had lower generation probabilities. An earlier analysis of roughly 570 of the donors showed that most TCR beta V segments appeared in productive rearrangements either about 87% or about 30% of the time, which broadly matched IMGT annotations. According to the authors, the approach could potentially be generalized to other disease states and immunological phenotypes. In a later genetic analysis, fewer N-insertions in productive TCRs were reported among donors in an Asian-associated ancestry cluster than the approximately 710-donor mean. A few of the identified cytomegalovirus-associated TCR beta chains were confirmed in vitro to be specific for cytomegalovirus antigens. Correlated functional status among segregating V segments might reflect linkage disequilibrium, but an unknown experimental factor could not be ruled out. The study listed approximately 150 TCR beta chains as associated with cytomegalovirus. The presence/absence analyses assumed that sequencing depth was roughly uniform across donors, and that assumption may not be true. An association between a missense DCLRE1C variant and V-gene and J-gene trimming of TCR beta chains was found in a later genetic analysis and replicated in an independent cohort. Across donors, most TCR sequences were observed very rarely, whereas some public TCRs were present in many individuals. A later analysis associated 17,000 or so TCR beta sequences with specific HLA alleles at a false discovery rate of 0.05. According to a later analysis, parvovirus B19, influenza, CMV and Epstein-Barr virus appeared linked to several top co-occurrence clusters. When HLA alleles, especially DR and DQ, strongly co-occurred, TCR associations were difficult to assign to individual alleles. The classifier was reported to diagnose cytomegalovirus status with high specificity and sensitivity in both the original cohort and the validation cohort. Some IMGT-functional V segments, including TRBV6-2 and TRBV6-3, could not be distinguished by the 87-base-pair reads and were therefore excluded. A cluster of highly shared sequence variants was judged likely to be a technical artifact of the sequencing pipeline. Because counts were too low, 15 to 20 rarely observed V segments, including chromosome 9 orphons, were excluded from the earlier analysis of 587 of the donors. According to a later analysis, TCR association rates differed among HLA loci, with DRB1 alleles showing the most associated TCRs and HLA-C alleles showing the fewest. The cohort was sequenced for TCR beta chains only, and without alpha or paired-chain data the features that could be detected were limited. A further reported finding was that TCR beta sequences accurately predicted the HLA-A and HLA-B alleles for most subjects in the first cohort. Because some donors lacked HLA typing at each locus, the association tests relied only on the typed subset. The only immune exposure information available for the cohort was CMV serostatus. According to a later analysis, most CMV-associated TCR beta chains appeared to be HLA-restricted, and the HLA associations seemed to be driven largely by CMV exposure.

Library preparation used the immunoSEQ multiplex PCR assay. A mixture of 60 forward primers for TCR Vbeta segments and 13 reverse primers for TCR Jbeta segments was used in the multiplex PCR. A multiplex PCR assay on genomic DNA amplified the CDR3 region of rearranged TCR beta genes. On the Illumina HiSeq System, the amplified TCR beta libraries were sequenced as 87-base-pair reads. Concerning the study's data processing: Across the 600 to 700 repertoires, a later analysis counted about 81 million unique TCR beta chains, some 11 million of which were shared by at least two donors. To remove PCR and sequencing errors, raw reads were error-corrected and collapsed into unique sequences using a nearest-neighbor algorithm that merged closely related sequences. Alignment of CDR3 sequences to IMGT reference sequences was used to assign V, D and J gene segments. For a sequence to be retained, at least a six-nucleotide match to both a V gene segment and a J gene segment was required. A rearrangement was called productive if the CDR3 had no stop codons and remained in frame with V and J, and every other rearrangement was called non-productive. CDR3 was defined by IMGT convention, running from the second conserved V-encoded cysteine to the conserved J-encoded phenylalanine. In an earlier analysis of just under 600 of the donors, sequences lacking an unambiguous match to a single V gene segment were excluded. An earlier analysis of several hundred of the donors called V segments functional above 56.7% productive rearrangements and segregating when the between-donor standard deviation exceeded 5%. A statistical classification framework was built to diagnose cytomegalovirus status from the catalog of TCR beta chain sequences. In a later analysis, V and J genes were assigned by comparing TCR nucleotide sequences against IMGT/GENE-DB human TR gene sequences. In a later analysis, CDR3 sequences and most-parsimonious VDJ recombination scenarios were assigned using the TCRdist pipeline. A later analysis defined each TCR beta chain by its CDR3 amino acid sequence plus V-gene family, and excluded reads lacking a unique V-gene family. In a later analysis, some 600 highly shared, low-generation-probability nucleotide sequences were removed to address suspected cross-contamination and a sequencing artifact. In a later analysis, a clonal expansion index was calculated for each public chain from normalized within-repertoire ranks of inferred template counts. A later analysis computed generation probabilities with a VDJ recombination model fitted to out-of-frame rearrangements, and checked the results against IGoR. In a later analysis, hypergeometric tests were used to score TCR-TCR, TCR-HLA and TCR-CMV co-occurrence, with a repertoire-size bias correction applied to TCR pairs. In a later analysis, false discovery rates were estimated by permuting HLA or CMV assignments 20 times. In a later analysis, co-occurring TCRs were grouped using DBSCAN, and TCRdist sequence similarity was added for clustering within HLA-allele-positive subsets. Repertoires with fewer than 30,000 or more than 120,000 public chains were left out of co-occurrence clustering, as were four to six repertoires with anomalous nucleotide sharing. Not all clones reach the TCRdb copy of this immuneACCESS table, which keeps in-frame sequences only. Checked studies attribute under half of the gap to unresolved V genes and leave the rest unexplained. The DNA was the basis for D and trimming; V, J and clone size are from that table. The sample table records 150,000 to 160,000 clones; over 65% of these occur just once. The top ten clones comprise around 2.3% of the sample.

CDR1 LNHNV and CDR2 YYDKDF were looked up in the germline V gene (reference sequence). Measured from the cysteine to the phenylalanine, the CDR3 is 15 residues long. CDR3 DNA is the only sequence kept; it has 45 bases, read in frame from the first base. Deletion took 0 bases off V and 5 bases off J, with a span of 10 bases between the germline ends. A remark on this clone: Its recognized antigen is unknown. No much larger clonotype is one base removed from it; base qualities were not supplied.

The cohort consisted of 600 or so healthy bone marrow donors. All cohort members were sampled while nominally healthy, although unrecorded immune exposures were likely present. The donor was CMV seronegative and belonged to the group of 352 seronegative cohort members. Each donor provided a peripheral blood sample, and peripheral blood mononuclear cells were used for TCR beta sequencing. Genomic DNA extraction from the blood cell samples was performed with the Qiagen DNeasy Blood Extraction Kit. The source material was PBMCs. The rearranged chain carries TRBV15 and TRBJ1-4; the D gene assignment is ambiguous. This TCR came from a man aged 30 to 39 in good health and CMV-seronegative. The CDR3 is CATSRDKTYNEKLFF. The sequenced DNA: TGTGCCACCAGCAGAGATAAAACCTACAATGAAAAACTGTTTTTT. With all but the CDR3 taken from the reference TRBV15 and TRBJ1-4 genes, the full variable domain is: DAMVIQNPRYQVTQFGKPVTLSCSQTLNHNVMYWYQQKSSQAPKLLFHYYDKDFNNEADTPDNFQSRRPNTSFCFLDIRSPGLGDTAMYLCATSRDKTYNEKLFFGSGTQLSVL.